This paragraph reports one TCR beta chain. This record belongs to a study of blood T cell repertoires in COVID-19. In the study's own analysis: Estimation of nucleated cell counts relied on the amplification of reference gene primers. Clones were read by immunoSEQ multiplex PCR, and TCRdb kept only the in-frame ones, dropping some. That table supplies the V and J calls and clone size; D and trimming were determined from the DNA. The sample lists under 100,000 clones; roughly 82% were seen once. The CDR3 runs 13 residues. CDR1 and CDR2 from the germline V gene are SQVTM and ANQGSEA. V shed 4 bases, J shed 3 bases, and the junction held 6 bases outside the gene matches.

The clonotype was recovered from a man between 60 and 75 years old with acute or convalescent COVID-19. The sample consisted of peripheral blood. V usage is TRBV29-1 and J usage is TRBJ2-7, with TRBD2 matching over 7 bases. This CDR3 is CSVGRGVRYEQYF. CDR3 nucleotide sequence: TGCAGCGTTGGCCGGGGGGTCCGCTACGAGCAGTACTTC.